One and the same sample provided the 6 T cell receptor beta chains below, sequenced in a study of T cell clonality in common variable immunodeficiency. Data came from immunoSEQ multiplex PCR; TCRdb stores just in-frame clones and leaves some out. Listed here are tens of thousands of clones without any singletons, the top ten holding around a tenth. Sequencing was carried out using peripheral blood mononuclear cells. The receptors stem from a person between 18 and 75 years old in good health.

To note about this clone: The sequence runs out 3 residues before the end of the CDR3; the remainder is reconstructed from the germline J gene. V usage is TRBV30 and J usage is TRBJ1-2; D is uncertain. CDR3 length: 16 amino acids. Germline V lookup: CDR1 GTSNPN, CDR2 SVGIG (reference sequence). CDR3 DNA (partial): TGTGCCTGGAGTGTAGTGAGGCTAGCGGTTAAAAACATC. It specifies CAWSVVRLAVKNI. The CDR3, in full, reads CAWSVVRLAVKNIYTF.

For this clone: The read is 3 residues too short to cover the CDR3 end, so that end is filled in from the germline J gene. This chain connects TRBV7-3 to TRBJ2-3; 7 nucleotides agree with TRBD1. The germline V gene encodes CDR1 SGHTA and CDR2 FQGTGA. CDR3 size: 16 residues. CDR3 DNA, as far as it was read: TGTGCCAGCAGCTTAGTGAGACAGGGAAGAAATCAGCCG. Translation gives CASSLVRQGRNQP. The entire CDR3 protein reads CASSLVRQGRNQPQYF.

This clone was picked up many times. The CDR3 end lies 3 residues beyond the end of the read and is filled in from the germline J gene. V gene TRBV10-3 combines with J gene TRBJ1-1; no reliable D call. V was trimmed by 2 bases and J by 7 bases, leaving 14 bases between them. The CDR3 extends over 14 amino acids. Per germline, CDR1 ENHRY and CDR2 SYGVKD. The CDR3 sequence is CAISETGAPYEAFF. CDR3 DNA, as far as it was read: TGTGCCATCAGTGAGACCGGTGCCCCCTATGAA.

This clone was counted at least ten times. CDR3 DNA (partial): TGCAGTGCTAGAGATCTAACACAGGGCGGACCCCTTATACTTAACTATGGC. This codes for CSARDLTQGGPLILNYG. The entire CDR3 sequence reads CSARDLTQGGPLILNYGYTF. J is TRBJ1-2 and V is TRBV20-1, with D tentatively TRBD1 (6 bases). The read ends 3 residues before the CDR3 terminus; that terminus is restored from the germline J gene. Looked up from germline, CDR1 is DFQATT and CDR2 is SNEGSKA (reference sequence). The CDR3 length is 20 residues. Trimming removed 0 bases from V and 1 base from J, with 27 bases in between.

This clone was seen ten or more times. The CDR3 extends 3 residues past the end of the read, so its final part is completed from the germline J gene. This chain joins TRBV7-9 and TRBJ1-5, with a possible D match to TRBD1 (5 bases). The V end lost 4 bases, the J end lost 4 bases, and 11 bases lay between the germline ends. The germline gives CDR1 SEHNR, CDR2 FQNEAQ (reference sequence). The CDR3 covers 14 residues. CDR3 loop: CASSWGDENQPQHF. The DNA read from the CDR3 is TGTGCCAGCAGCTGGGGCGATGAGAATCAGCCC.

Ten or more counts support this clone. The read finishes 3 residues shy of the CDR3 end, and the germline J gene is used to complete it. The chain recombines TRBV29-1 with TRBJ2-6; 10 bases are a match to TRBD1. This CDR3 region has 17 residues. The germline gives CDR1 SQVTM, CDR2 ANQGSEA. J was trimmed by 0 bases and V by 3 bases; bases with no gene match: 5. CDR3 bases read: TGCAGCGTTGAGGAGGACAGGGGGAACTCTGGGGCCAACGTC. The encoded protein is CSVEEDRGNSGANV. The complete CDR3 sequence is CSVEEDRGNSGANVLTF.